This TCR beta chain was sequenced in a study of response to subunit inactivated influenza vaccine. Notes on the study in general: Researchers suggested that each seasonal influenza vaccination recruits few new T cells.

The V and J ends lost 5 bases and 10 bases, in that order; junction bases with no gene match: 4. The CDR3 runs to 11 residues. The germline gives CDR1 GTSNPN, CDR2 SVGIG (reference sequence). TCRdb processed the RT-PCR reads anew with MiXCR; each CDR3 protein has one entry. The data contain hundreds of thousands of distinct CDR3 sequences, approximately 15% of them singletons. To note about this clonotype: Its antigen is still unknown.

Sequenced material: PBMCs from blood, taken less than 15 days before vaccination. The chain is built from TRBV30 and TRBJ2-1, with 8 nucleotides matching TRBD2. The receptor comes from a man aged 50 to 59 who received an inactivated influenza vaccine. This chain's CDR3 is CAWGLAREQFF. CDR3 nucleotides: TGTGCCTGGGGACTAGCCCGCGAGCAGTTCTTC.